This entry features one TCR beta chain sequence. TCRdb re-called the PCR reads with MiXCR, one entry per CDR3 protein. The sample has 24,000 or so distinct CDR3 sequences, about 51% seen once. This sample stems from a study of CD4 and CD8 cells across lung adenocarcinoma regions. The patients had localized lung adenocarcinoma, a non-small cell subtype. The TCR was taken from a male donor with lung adenocarcinoma. The CD4 and CD8 labels of this study may be unreliable. Sequencing input: CD4+ T cells from the center of a lung tumor.

The CDR3 DNA reads TGTGCCTGGAGCACGGCGGGACAGGACACCGGGGAGCTGTTTTTT. It translates to CAWSTAGQDTGELFF. The rearrangement links TRBV30 to TRBJ2-2; 8 bases map to TRBD1. From germline, CDR1 is GTSNPN and CDR2 SVGIG (reference sequence). Trimming at V came to 3 bases and at J to 3 bases, leaving 6 bases not matched to a gene. This CDR3 is built from 15 residues. The entire variable domain, with the rest obtained from reference TRBV30 and TRBJ2-2, is as follows: SQTIHQWPATLVQPVGSPLSLECTVEGTSNPNLYWYRQAAGRGLQLLFYSVGIGQISSEVPQNLSASRPQDRQFILSSKKLLLSDSGFYLCAWSTAGQDTGELFFGEGSRLTVL.